A selection of T cell receptor beta chains follows, all from one sample in a study of regulatory T cells in long-lasting Graves disease. MiXCR, applied by TCRdb to the multiplex PCR reads, yields one record per CDR3 protein. The table records about 200,000 distinct CDR3 sequences, approximately 18% of them present only once. This sample was shared with a second study, whose subject was T cells in Graves' hyperthyroidism and ophthalmopathy.

The sample was peripheral blood mononuclear cells (PBMCs), taken at new diagnosis, from a patient treated with antithyroid drugs. Source of these receptors: a woman aged 25-40 years with Graves disease. CDR3s include the opening cysteine and the closing phenylalanine or tryptophan. The order of the fields is J gene, V gene, CDR3 protein.

>TRBJ2-1|TRBV14
CASSQLGLNNEQFF
>TRBJ2-2|TRBV19
CASSTGGQGRYTGELFF
>TRBJ2-3|TRBV5-6
CASSLASKADTQYF
>TRBJ2-1|TRBV11-3
CASSPGRSPSEQFF
>TRBJ1-1|TRBV28
CASTGQALTEAFF
>TRBJ2-2|TRBV5-8
CASSVGWNTGELFF
>TRBJ2-1|TRBV3-1
CASSQADRANEQFF
>TRBJ2-5|TRBV15
CATSRDGPWRNEETQYF
>TRBJ1-2|TRBV6-1
CASSPPGGLIGYTF
>TRBJ1-5|TRBV7-2
CASSLEPNTAGQGAINQPQHF
>TRBJ1-1|TRBV2
CASSESRPTEAFF
>TRBJ2-7|TRBV12-5
CASGLPRPPQGTYEQYF
>TRBJ1-2|TRBV5-4
CVSSLDPANSNYGYTF
>TRBJ1-2|TRBV11-1
CASSLGGAGRAYGYTF
>TRBJ2-3|TRBV3-1
CASSLLAGGISDTQYF
>TRBJ2-7|TRBV28
CASSPSEASAEQYF
>TRBJ2-1|TRBV4-2
CASSLSGTQDNEQFF
>TRBJ1-5|TRBV7-2
CASSSTGGGNQPQHF
>TRBJ1-1|TRBV2
CASEGGGDGAFF
>TRBJ2-4|TRBV6-5
CASSSSGVAKNIQYF
>TRBJ1-1|TRBV25-1
CASRGVGGDTEAFF
>TRBJ2-5|TRBV29-1
CSAPFSGPGTQYF
>TRBJ2-7|TRBV28
CASKPPGQGAREQYF
>TRBJ1-2|TRBV18
CASSPSTGRATYGYTF
>TRBJ2-7|TRBV12-3/TRBV12-4
CASSFGGLAGGNRYEQYF
>TRBJ1-2|TRBV30
CAWSDPGQGVFGYTF
>TRBJ2-3|TRBV12-3/TRBV12-4
CASSSGQFASDTQYF
>TRBJ1-5|TRBV20-1
CSATQGGNQPQHF